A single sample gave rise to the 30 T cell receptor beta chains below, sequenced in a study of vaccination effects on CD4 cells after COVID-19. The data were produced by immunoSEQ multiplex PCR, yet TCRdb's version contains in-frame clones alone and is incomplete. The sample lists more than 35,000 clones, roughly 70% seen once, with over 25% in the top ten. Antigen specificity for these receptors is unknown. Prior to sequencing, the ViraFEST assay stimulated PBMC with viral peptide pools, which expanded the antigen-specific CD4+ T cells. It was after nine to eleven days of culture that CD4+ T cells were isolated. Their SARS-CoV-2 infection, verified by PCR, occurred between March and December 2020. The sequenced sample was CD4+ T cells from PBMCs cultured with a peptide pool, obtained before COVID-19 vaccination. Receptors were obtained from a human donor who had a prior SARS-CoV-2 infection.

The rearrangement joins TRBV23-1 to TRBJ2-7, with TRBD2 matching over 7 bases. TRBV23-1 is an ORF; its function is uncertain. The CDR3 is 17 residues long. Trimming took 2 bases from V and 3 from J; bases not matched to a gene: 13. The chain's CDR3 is CASSQPREGNKGYEQYF. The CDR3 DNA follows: TGCGCCAGCAGTCAACCCAGGGAGGGGAATAAAGGCTACGAGCAGTACTTC.

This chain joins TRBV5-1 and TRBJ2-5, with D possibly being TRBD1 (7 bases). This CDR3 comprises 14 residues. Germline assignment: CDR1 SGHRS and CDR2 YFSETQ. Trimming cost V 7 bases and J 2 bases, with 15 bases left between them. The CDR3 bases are TGCGCCAGCGGGTTGACAGGGAGGCAAGAGACCCAGTACTTC. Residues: CASGLTGRQETQYF.

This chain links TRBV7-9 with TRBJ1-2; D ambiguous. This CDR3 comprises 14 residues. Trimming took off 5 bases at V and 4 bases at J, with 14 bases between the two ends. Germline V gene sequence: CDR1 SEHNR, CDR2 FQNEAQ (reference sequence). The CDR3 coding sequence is TGTGCCAGCAGCCCGGGAGGACGGGGCTATGGCTACACCTTC. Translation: CASSPGGRGYGYTF.

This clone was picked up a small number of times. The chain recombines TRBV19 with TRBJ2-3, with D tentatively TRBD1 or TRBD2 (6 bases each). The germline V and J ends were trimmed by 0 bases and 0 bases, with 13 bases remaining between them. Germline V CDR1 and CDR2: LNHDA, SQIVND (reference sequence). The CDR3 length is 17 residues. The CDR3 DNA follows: TGTGCCAGTAGTATAGATGGGGGGACAACTAGCACAGATACGCAGTATTTT. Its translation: CASSIDGGTTSTDTQYF. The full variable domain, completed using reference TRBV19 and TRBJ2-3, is DGGITQSPKYLFRKEGQNVTLSCEQNLNHDAMYWYRQDPGQGLRLIYYSQIVNDFQKGDIAEGYSVSREKKESFPLTVTSAQKNPTAFYLCASSIDGGTTSTDTQYFGPGTRLTVL.

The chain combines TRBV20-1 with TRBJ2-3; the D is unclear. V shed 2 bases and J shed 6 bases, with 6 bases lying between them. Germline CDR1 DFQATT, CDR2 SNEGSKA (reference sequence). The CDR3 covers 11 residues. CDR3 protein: CSARRLDTQYF. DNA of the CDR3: TGCAGTGCTAGAAGGCTGGATACGCAGTATTTT.

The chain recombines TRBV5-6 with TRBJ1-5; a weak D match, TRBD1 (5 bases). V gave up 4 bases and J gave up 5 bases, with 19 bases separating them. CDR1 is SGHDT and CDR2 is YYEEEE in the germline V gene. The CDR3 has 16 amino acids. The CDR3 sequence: CASSLTGRLRDQPQHF. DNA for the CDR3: TGTGCCAGCAGCCTAACAGGACGGCTGAGGGATCAGCCCCAGCATTTT.

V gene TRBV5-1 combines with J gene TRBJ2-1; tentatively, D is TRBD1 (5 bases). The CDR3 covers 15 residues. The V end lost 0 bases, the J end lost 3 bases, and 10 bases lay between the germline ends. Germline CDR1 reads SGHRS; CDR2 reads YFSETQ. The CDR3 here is CASSLDLGDYNEQFF. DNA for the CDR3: TGCGCCAGCAGCTTGGATTTAGGGGACTACAATGAGCAGTTCTTC. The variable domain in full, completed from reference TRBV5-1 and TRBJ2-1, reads KAGVTQTPRYLIKTRGQQVTLSCSPISGHRSVSWYQQTPGQGLQFLFEYFSETQRNKGNFPGRFSGRQFSNSRSEMNVSTLELGDSALYLCASSLDLGDYNEQFFGPGTRLTVL.

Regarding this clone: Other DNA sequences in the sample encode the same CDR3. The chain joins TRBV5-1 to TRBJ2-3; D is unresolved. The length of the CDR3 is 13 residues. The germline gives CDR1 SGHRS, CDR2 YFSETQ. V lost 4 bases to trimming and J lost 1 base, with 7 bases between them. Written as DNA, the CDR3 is TGCGCCAGCAGCCCTGGGGGCACAGATACGCAGTATTTT. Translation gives CASSPGGTDTQYF.

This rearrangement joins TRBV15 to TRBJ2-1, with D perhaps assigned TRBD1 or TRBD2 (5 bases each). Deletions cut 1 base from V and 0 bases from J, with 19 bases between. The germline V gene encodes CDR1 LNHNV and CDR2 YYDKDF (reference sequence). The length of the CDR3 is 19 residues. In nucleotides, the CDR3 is TGTGCCACCAGCAGAGTTAGTTGGGACCTACAGAGCTCCTACAATGAGCAGTTCTTC. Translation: CATSRVSWDLQSSYNEQFF.

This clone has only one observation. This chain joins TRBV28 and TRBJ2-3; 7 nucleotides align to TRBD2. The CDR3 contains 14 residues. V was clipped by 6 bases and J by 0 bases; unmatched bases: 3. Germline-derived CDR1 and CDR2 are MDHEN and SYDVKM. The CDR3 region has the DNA TGTGCCAGCAGGCGGGGGACTAGCACAGATACGCAGTATTTT. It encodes CASRRGTSTDTQYF.

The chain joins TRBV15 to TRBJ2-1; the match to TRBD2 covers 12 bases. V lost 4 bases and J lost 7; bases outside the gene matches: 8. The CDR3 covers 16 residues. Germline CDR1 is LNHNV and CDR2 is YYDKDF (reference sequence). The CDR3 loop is CATSIRLAGGSNEQFF. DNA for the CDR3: TGTGCCACCAGCATTCGCCTAGCGGGAGGGTCGAATGAGCAGTTCTTC. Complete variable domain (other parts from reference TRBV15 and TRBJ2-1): DAMVIQNPRYQVTQFGKPVTLSCSQTLNHNVMYWYQQKSSQAPKLLFHYYDKDFNNEADTPDNFQSRRPNTSFCFLDIRSPGLGDTAMYLCATSIRLAGGSNEQFFGPGTRLTVL.

The CDR3 coding sequence is TGTGCCAGCAGCCGTGGAACCACCGGGGAGCTGTTTTTT. Encoded protein: CASSRGTTGELFF. The rearrangement links TRBV7-9 to TRBJ2-2; D is unresolved. This CDR3 contains 13 residues. Per the germline V gene, CDR1 is SEHNR and CDR2 is FQNEAQ (reference sequence). V lost 5 bases to trimming and J lost 4 bases, with 8 bases between them.

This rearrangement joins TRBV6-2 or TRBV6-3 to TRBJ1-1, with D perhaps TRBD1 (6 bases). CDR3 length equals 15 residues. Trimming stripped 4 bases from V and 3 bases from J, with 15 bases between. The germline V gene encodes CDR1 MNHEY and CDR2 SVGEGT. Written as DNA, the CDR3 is TGTGCCAGCAGTTCACACAGGGTGGGGGACACTGAAGCTTTCTTT. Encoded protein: CASSSHRVGDTEAFF.

CDR3 bases: TGCGCCAGCAGCTGGGGGGGAGGGACAGACTACGAGCAGTACTTC. Amino acids: CASSWGGGTDYEQYF. The V call is TRBV5-1, the J call TRBJ2-7; perhaps D is TRBD1 or TRBD2 (7 bases each). V was clipped by 3 bases and J by 3 bases, with 16 bases between them. The V gene's germline CDR1 is SGHRS and CDR2 YFSETQ. This CDR3 comprises 15 residues.

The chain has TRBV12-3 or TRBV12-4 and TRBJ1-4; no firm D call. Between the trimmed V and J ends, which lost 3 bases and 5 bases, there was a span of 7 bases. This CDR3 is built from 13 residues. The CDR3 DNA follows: TGTGCCAGCAGTTTTTCCGGGAATGAAAAACTGTTTTTT. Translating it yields CASSFSGNEKLFF.

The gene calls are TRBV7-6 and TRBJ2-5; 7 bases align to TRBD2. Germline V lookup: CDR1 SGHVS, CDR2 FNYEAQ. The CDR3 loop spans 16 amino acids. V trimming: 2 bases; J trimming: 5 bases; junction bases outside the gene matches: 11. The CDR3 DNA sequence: TGTGCCAGCAGCTTACCTTGGGGGGGGGTGCGTGAGACCCAGTACTTC. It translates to CASSLPWGGVRETQYF.

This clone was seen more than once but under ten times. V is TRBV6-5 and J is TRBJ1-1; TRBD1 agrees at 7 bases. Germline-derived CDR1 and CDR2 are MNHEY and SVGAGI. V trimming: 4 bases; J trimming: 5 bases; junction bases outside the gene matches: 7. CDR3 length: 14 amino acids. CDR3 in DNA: TGTGCCAGCAGTTTCTACAGGGGAGGGACTGAAGCTTTCTTT. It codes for CASSFYRGGTEAFF.

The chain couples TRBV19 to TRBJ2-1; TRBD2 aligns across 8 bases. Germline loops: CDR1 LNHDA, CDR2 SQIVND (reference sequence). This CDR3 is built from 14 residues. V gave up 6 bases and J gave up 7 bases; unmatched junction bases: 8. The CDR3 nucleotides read TGTGCCAGTAGGGCCGCGGGGGGTGGAAATGAGCAGTTCTTC. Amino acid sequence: CASRAAGGGNEQFF.

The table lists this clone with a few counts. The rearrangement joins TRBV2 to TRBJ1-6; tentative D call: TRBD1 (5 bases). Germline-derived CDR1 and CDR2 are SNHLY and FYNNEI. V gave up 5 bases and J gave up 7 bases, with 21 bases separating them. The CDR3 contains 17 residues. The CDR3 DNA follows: TGTGCCAGCAGTCCATTTTCGGCGGGGCGCGCGAATTCACCCCTCCACTTT. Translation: CASSPFSAGRANSPLHF.

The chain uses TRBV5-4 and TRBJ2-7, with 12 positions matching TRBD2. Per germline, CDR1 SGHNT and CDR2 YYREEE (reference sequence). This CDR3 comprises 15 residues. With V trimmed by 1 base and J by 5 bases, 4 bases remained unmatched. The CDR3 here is CASSLRLAGADEQYF. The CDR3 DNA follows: TGTGCCAGCAGCTTGCGACTAGCGGGAGCCGACGAGCAGTACTTC.

This chain's CDR3 is CASSLVWGFSYNEQFF. The CDR3, as DNA: TGTGCCAGCAGCTTAGTTTGGGGGTTCTCCTACAATGAGCAGTTCTTC. The chain carries TRBV7-2 and TRBJ2-1, with D perhaps assigned TRBD1 or TRBD2 (5 bases each). V lost 1 base to trimming and J lost 0 bases, with 10 bases between them. CDR3 length: 16 amino acids. CDR1 and CDR2 (germline): SGHTA, FQGNSA.

For the CDR3, the DNA is TGTGCCTGGATAGATCGAGGGACCCAGTACTTC. Translated, it gives CAWIDRGTQYF. The rearrangement uses TRBV30 and TRBJ2-5; no reliable D call. The V end was cut by 4 bases, the J end by 7 bases, with 10 bases between. Per the germline V gene, CDR1 is GTSNPN and CDR2 is SVGIG (reference sequence). The CDR3 runs to 11 residues.

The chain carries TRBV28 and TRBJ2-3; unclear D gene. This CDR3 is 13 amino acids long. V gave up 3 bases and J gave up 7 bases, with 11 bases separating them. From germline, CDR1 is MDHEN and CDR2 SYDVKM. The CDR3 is CASSLQEPNTQYF. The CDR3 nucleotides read TGTGCCAGCAGTTTGCAGGAGCCGAATACGCAGTATTTT. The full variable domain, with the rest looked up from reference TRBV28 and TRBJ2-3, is DVKVTQSSRYLVKRTGEKVFLECVQDMDHENMFWYRQDPGLGLRLIYFSYDVKMKEKGDIPEGYSVSREKKERFSLILESASTNQTSMYLCASSLQEPNTQYFGPGTRLTVL.

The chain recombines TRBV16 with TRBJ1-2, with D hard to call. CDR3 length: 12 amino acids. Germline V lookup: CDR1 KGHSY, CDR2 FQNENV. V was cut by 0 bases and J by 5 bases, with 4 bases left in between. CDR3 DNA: TGTGCCAGCAGCCAATCGGTATATGGCTACACCTTC. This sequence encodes CASSQSVYGYTF.

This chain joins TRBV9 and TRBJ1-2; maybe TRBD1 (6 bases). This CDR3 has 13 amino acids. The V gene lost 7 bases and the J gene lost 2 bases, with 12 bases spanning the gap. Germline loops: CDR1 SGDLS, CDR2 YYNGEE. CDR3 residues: CASRGHRNYGYTF. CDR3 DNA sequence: TGTGCCAGCCGGGGGCATAGGAACTATGGCTACACCTTC. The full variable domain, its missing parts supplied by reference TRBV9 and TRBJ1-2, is DSGVTQTPKHLITATGQRVTLRCSPRSGDLSVYWYQQSLDQGLQFLIQYYNGEERAKGNILERFSAQQFPDLHSELNLSSLELGDSALYFCASRGHRNYGYTFGSGTRLTVV.

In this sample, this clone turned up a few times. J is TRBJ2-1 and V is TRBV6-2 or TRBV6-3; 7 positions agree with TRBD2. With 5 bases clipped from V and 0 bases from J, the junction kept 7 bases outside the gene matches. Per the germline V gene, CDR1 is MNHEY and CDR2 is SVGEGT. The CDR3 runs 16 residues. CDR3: CASSRRLAASYNEQFF. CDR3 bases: TGTGCCAGCAGTCGTCGCCTAGCGGCCTCCTACAATGAGCAGTTCTTC.

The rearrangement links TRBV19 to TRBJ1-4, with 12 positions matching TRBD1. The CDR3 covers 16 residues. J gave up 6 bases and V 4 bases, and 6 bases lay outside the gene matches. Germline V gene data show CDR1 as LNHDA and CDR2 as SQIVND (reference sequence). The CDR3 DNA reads TGTGCCAGTAGTACGGGACAGGGGGCTTGGCATGAAAAACTGTTTTTT. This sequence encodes CASSTGQGAWHEKLFF. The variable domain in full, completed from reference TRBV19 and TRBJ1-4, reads DGGITQSPKYLFRKEGQNVTLSCEQNLNHDAMYWYRQDPGQGLRLIYYSQIVNDFQKGDIAEGYSVSREKKESFPLTVTSAQKNPTAFYLCASSTGQGAWHEKLFFGSGTQLSVL.

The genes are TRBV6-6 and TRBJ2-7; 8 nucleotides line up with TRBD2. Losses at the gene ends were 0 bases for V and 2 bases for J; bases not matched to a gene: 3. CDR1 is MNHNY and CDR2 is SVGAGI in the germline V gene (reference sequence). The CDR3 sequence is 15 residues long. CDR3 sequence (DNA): TGTGCCAGCAGTTACTCTGATAGCGGGACCTACGAGCAGTACTTC. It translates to CASSYSDSGTYEQYF.

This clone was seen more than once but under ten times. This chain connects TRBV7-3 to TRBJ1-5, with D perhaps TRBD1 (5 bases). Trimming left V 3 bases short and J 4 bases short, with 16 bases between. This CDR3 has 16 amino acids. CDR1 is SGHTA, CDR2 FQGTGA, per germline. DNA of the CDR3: TGTGCCAGCAGCTTTACCCAGGGTGAGTCAAATCAGCCCCAGCATTTT. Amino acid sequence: CASSFTQGESNQPQHF.

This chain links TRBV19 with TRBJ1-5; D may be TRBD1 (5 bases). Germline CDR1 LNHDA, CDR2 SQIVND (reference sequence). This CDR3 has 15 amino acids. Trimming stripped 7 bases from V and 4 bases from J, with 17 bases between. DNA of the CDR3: TGTGCCAGTACCCGGCACCGGGACGGTAATCAGCCCCAGCATTTT. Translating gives CASTRHRDGNQPQHF. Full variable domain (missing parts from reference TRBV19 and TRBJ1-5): DGGITQSPKYLFRKEGQNVTLSCEQNLNHDAMYWYRQDPGQGLRLIYYSQIVNDFQKGDIAEGYSVSREKKESFPLTVTSAQKNPTAFYLCASTRHRDGNQPQHFGDGTRLSIL.